This T cell receptor (beta chain) was profiled in a study of blood T cell repertoires in COVID-19 (dated by TCRdb to 2018 to 2020). The study in broad terms: Samples covering the acute and convalescent phases of COVID-19 were provided by collaborators in the United States, Italy and Spain. The material from the prospective study consisted of cDNA or gDNA derived from T cells, B-cell-depleted T cells, or PBMCs. Subjects who had been exposed to COVID-19, were actively infected with it, or had recovered from it provided the deeply sampled blood TCRbeta repertoires that made up the dataset. Where available, HLA class I and class II types were obtained from metadata supplied by the sample provider rather than from assay-based typing. The samples were drawn from the first 160 participants of the ongoing ImmuneRACE study and from 950 to 1,500 subjects provided by 6 global collaborators. The repertoires were made available in a free public database intended to serve as a resource for research on the immune response to SARS-CoV-2. Nearly every sample came with metadata listing a de-identified subject ID, COVID-19 status, age in years and sex. The study at large found these results: The quantity of clinical and demographic metadata differed by source and by participant and was supplied without curation.

Comment on this clone: There is no known antigen for this receptor. The record has no base qualities; no much larger clone is one base away.

The CDR3 holds 10 amino acids from the cysteine to the phenylalanine. Only the CDR3 DNA is retained, 30 bases long and in frame from the first base. In the prospective study, participants were roughly 18 to 100 years old, resided in 25 or so geographic areas of the United States, and were enrolled through a virtual design. In the prospective study, participants were assigned to cohorts based on the clinical history participants reported in a screening survey and a study questionnaire. Each participant in the prospective study had whole blood, serum and a nasopharyngeal or oropharyngeal swab collected by mobile phlebotomists. Over a roughly 2-month period, participants in the prospective study had the option of providing additional blood draws and questionnaires. Before DNA extraction, prospective study blood samples were shipped either frozen or at room temperature. TCRbeta CDR3 regions were amplified from genomic DNA using the immunoSEQ Assay, a bias-controlled multiplex PCR. Per the source publication's procedure: Nucleated cell counts per sample were estimated from amplification of reference gene primers within the assay. Sequence reads were collapsed and filtered to measure the absolute abundance of every unique TCRbeta CDR3 rearrangement. For each sample, productive Simpson clonality was calculated as the square root of Simpson's diversity index across productive rearrangements. What TCRdb holds here is the immuneACCESS table cut down to in-frame rearrangements. Part of the clones is not present; checked against another copy, under half of the missing clones reflect an unresolved V gene, and the others are unexplained. V and J calls and clone size come straight from that table; D and trimming were deduced from the DNA. This sample comprises roughly 200,000 clones, roughly 89% of them detected only once. Of the sample, 2% to 2.5% is held by the ten largest clones.

Sequencing input: PBMCs or T cells enriched from blood (not recorded which). The chain was built from TRBV12-2 and TRBJ2-7; the tabulated D call, TRBD1, remains unverified against the DNA. TRBV12-2 is marked as a pseudogene. The source is a woman aged 40 to 50 with acute COVID-19. The DNA sequence follows: TGTGCAAGTAGGGGGTACGAGCAGTACTTC. Its protein reads: CASRGYEQYF.